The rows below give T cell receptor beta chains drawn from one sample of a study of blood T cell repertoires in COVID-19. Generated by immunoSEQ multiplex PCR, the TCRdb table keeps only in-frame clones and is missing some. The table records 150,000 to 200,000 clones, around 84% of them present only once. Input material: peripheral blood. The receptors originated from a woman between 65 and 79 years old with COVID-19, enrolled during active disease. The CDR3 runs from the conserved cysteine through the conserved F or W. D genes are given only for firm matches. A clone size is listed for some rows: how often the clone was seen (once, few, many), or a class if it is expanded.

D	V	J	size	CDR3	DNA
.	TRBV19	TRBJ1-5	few	CASSIGAQPQHF	TGTGCCAGTAGTATAGGGGCTCAGCCCCAGCATTTT
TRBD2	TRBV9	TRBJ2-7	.	CASSTLGGLAGVHEQYF	TGTGCCAGCAGCACCCTAGGGGGACTAGCGGGAGTCCACGAGCAGTACTTC
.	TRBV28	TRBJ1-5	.	CASSFFMGGGQPQHF	TGTGCCAGCAGTTTTTTTATGGGGGGGGGTCAGCCCCAGCATTTT
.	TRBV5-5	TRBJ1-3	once	CASTQGGGNTIYF	TGTGCCAGCACCCAAGGGGGAGGAAACACCATATATTTT
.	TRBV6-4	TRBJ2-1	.	CASSRDFQDEQFF	TGTGCCAGCAGCAGGGACTTTCAGGATGAGCAGTTCTTC
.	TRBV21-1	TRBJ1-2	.	CASSFPKRGGYGYTF	TGTGCCAGCAGCTTCCCGAAAAGGGGGGGCTATGGCTACACCTTC
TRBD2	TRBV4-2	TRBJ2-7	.	CASSLRAGTSYEQYF	TGTGCCAGCAGCCTAAGAGCAGGGACTAGTTACGAGCAGTACTTC
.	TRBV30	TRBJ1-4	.	CAWRIQGNEKLFF	TGTGCCTGGAGGATTCAGGGGAATGAAAAACTGTTTTTT
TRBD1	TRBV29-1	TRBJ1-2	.	CSVVGQDLNGYTF	TGCAGCGTCGTCGGACAGGACTTGAATGGCTACACCTTC
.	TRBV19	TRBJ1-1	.	CASSIGITEAFF	TGTGCCAGTAGTATCGGGATAACTGAAGCTTTCTTT
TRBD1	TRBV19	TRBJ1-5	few	CATHRGISNQPQHF	TGTGCCACTCACAGGGGGATTAGCAATCAGCCCCAGCATTTT
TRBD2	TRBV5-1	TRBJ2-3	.	CASSSGGDTDTQYF	TGCGCCAGCAGCTCCGGGGGGGATACAGATACGCAGTATTTT
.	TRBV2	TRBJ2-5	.	CASNLGAETQYF	TGTGCCAGCAATTTGGGGGCAGAGACCCAGTACTTC
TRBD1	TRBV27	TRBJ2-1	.	CASSLDRVENEQFF	TGTGCCAGCAGTCTAGACAGGGTTGAAAATGAGCAGTTCTTC
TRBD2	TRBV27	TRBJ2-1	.	CASSTRTSGGAGEQFF	TGTGCCAGCAGTACCCGGACTAGCGGGGGGGCGGGTGAGCAGTTCTTC
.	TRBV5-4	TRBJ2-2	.	CATTTTGTAGELFF	TGTGCCACCACGACCACGGGTACGGCCGGGGAGCTGTTTTTT
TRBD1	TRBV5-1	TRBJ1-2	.	CASSPRTGFGYTF	TGCGCCAGCAGCCCGAGGACAGGGTTCGGCTACACCTTC
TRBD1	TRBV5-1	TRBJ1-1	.	CATGTGVNTEAFF	TGCGCCACCGGGACAGGGGTAAACACTGAAGCTTTCTTT
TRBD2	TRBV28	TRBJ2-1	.	CASSPLLRTSGGNDEQFF	TGTGCCAGCAGTCCCCTGTTGAGGACTAGCGGGGGGAACGATGAGCAGTTCTTC
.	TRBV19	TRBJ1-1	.	CASSVGAVTEAFF	TGTGCCAGTAGCGTCGGTGCGGTTACTGAAGCTTTCTTT
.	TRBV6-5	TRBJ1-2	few	CASRPRQNYGYTF	TGTGCCAGCAGACCCCGACAGAACTATGGCTACACCTTC
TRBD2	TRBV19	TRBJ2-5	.	CACGGTSGSETQYF	TGTGCCTGCGGAGGGACTAGCGGGAGTGAGACCCAGTACTTC
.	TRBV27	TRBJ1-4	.	CASSDRRVGEKLFF	TGTGCCAGCAGCGACAGGCGGGTTGGTGAAAAACTGTTTTTT
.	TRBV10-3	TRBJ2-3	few	CAISESPPGTDTQYF	TGTGCCATCAGTGAGTCGCCCCCCGGGACAGATACGCAGTATTTT
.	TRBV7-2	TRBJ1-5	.	CASSLQGGGQPQHF	TGTGCCAGCAGCCTACAGGGTGGGGGTCAGCCCCAGCATTTT
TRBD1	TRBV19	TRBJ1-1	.	CATGTVMNTEAFF	TGTGCCACCGGGACAGTGATGAACACTGAAGCTTTCTTT
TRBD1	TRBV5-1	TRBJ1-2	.	CASSPNRMGQGYDNGYTF	TGCGCCAGCAGCCCTAACCGTATGGGACAGGGGTATGACAATGGCTACACCTTC
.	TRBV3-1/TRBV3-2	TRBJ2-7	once	CASSQVGAQYF	TGTGCCAGCAGCCAAGTGGGCGCGCAGTACTTC
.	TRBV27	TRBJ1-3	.	CASSFGGYGNTIYF	TGTGCCAGCAGTTTTGGGGGGTATGGAAACACCATATATTTT
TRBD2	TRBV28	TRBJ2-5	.	CASHSTTASGVAETQYF	TGTGCCAGCCATTCAACCACGGCTAGCGGGGTGGCGGAGACCCAGTACTTC
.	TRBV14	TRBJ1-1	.	CASSQDYGTEAFF	TGTGCCAGCAGCCAAGATTACGGCACTGAAGCTTTCTTT
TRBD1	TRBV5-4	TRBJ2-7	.	CASSPSGTGDYEQYF	TGTGCCAGCAGCCCGTCCGGGACAGGCGACTACGAGCAGTACTTC
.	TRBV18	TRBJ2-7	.	CASSTNSYEQYF	TGTGCCAGCTCGACTAATTCCTACGAGCAGTACTTC
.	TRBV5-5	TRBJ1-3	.	CASSLVNPGGNTIYF	TGTGCCAGCAGCTTGGTTAACCCGGGAGGAAACACCATATATTTT
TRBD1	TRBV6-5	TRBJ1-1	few	CASDSTGQSTPRAFF	TGTGCCAGCGACTCGACGGGACAGAGCACGCCTAGAGCTTTCTTT
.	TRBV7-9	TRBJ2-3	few	CASSFPWTVTDTQYF	TGTGCCAGCAGTTTCCCATGGACTGTCACAGATACGCAGTATTTT
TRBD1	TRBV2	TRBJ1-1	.	CASEQGASNTEAFF	TGTGCCAGCGAACAGGGGGCCTCGAACACTGAAGCTTTCTTT
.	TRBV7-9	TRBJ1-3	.	CASSLGGGNTIYF	TGTGCCAGCAGCTTAGGAGGGGGAAACACCATATATTTT
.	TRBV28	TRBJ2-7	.	CASSAHFLSGPTYEQYF	TGTGCCAGCAGTGCCCACTTCCTCAGCGGCCCCACCTACGAGCAGTACTTC
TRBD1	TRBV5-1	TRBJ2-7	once	CASSLVGQLFYEQYF	TGCGCCAGCAGCTTGGTGGGACAGCTATTTTACGAGCAGTACTTC
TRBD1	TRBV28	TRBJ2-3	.	CASSSPPGQGALWGGSTDTQYF	TGTGCCAGCAGTTCCCCCCCGGGACAGGGGGCGCTTTGGGGAGGAAGCACAGATACGCAGTATTTT
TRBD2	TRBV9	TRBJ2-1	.	CASSVGVAGDYEQFF	TGTGCCAGCAGCGTAGGAGTAGCGGGAGACTATGAGCAGTTCTTC
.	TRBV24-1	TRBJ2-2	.	CATSDRGHSKIGELFF	TGTGCCACCAGTGACCGCGGACACAGTAAGATCGGGGAGCTGTTTTTT
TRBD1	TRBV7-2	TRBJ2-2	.	CASRLWAGGSGELFF	TGTGCCAGCAGATTGTGGGCAGGGGGCTCTGGGGAGCTGTTTTTT
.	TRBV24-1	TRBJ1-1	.	CATSDSSRGNTEAFF	TGTGCCACCAGTGACTCATCGAGAGGCAACACTGAAGCTTTCTTT
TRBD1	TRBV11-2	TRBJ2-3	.	CASSPRTGHTDTQYF	TGTGCCAGCAGCCCTAGGACAGGGCACACAGATACGCAGTATTTT
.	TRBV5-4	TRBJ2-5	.	CASSPSPQAAETQYF	TGTGCCAGCAGCCCGTCCCCCCAAGCGGCCGAGACCCAGTACTTC
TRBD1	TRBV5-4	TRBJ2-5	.	CASSLTGRGRETQYF	TGTGCCAGCAGCTTGACAGGCAGGGGGCGGGAGACCCAGTACTTC
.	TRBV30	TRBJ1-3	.	CAWSVAGKNSGNTIYF	TGTGCCTGGAGTGTTGCCGGGAAAAACTCTGGAAACACCATATATTTT
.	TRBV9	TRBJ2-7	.	CASSGGLDQREQYF	TGTGCCAGCAGCGGAGGTCTCGATCAGCGCGAGCAGTACTTC
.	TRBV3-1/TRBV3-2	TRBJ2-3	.	CASSQATTIGTDTQYF	TGTGCCAGCAGCCAAGCCACAACTATTGGCACAGATACGCAGTATTTT
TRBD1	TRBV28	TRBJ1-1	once	CASSLEGTGDTEAFF	TGTGCCAGCAGTTTAGAGGGGACAGGGGACACTGAAGCTTTCTTT
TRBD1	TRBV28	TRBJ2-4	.	CASSLRGHRNIQYF	TGTGCCAGCAGTCTAAGGGGGCACAGAAACATTCAGTACTTC
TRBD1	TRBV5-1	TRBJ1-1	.	CASSPRGQGNTEAFF	TGCGCCAGCAGCCCCCGAGGACAGGGGAACACTGAAGCTTTCTTT
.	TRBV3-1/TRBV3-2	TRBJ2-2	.	CASSQPGETNTGELFF	TGTGCCAGCAGCCAACCGGGGGAAACGAACACCGGGGAGCTGTTTTTT
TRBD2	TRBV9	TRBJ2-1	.	CASSVGIPLAGGREQFF	TGTGCCAGCAGCGTTGGAATACCTCTGGCGGGAGGACGTGAGCAGTTCTTC
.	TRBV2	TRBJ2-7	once	CASKEAGTAYEQYF	TGTGCCAGCAAGGAGGCGGGCACAGCCTACGAGCAGTACTTC
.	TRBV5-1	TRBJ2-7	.	CASKELGAHTMVDF	TGCGCCAGCAAAGAATTAGGGGCCCACACGATGGTGGACTTC
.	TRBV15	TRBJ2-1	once	CATSRSPLNEQFF	TGTGCCACCAGCAGAAGCCCCCTCAATGAGCAGTTCTTC